A selection of T cell receptor beta chains follows, all from one sample in a study of STAT3 mutations in large granular lymphocyte leukemia. Some clones are missing from TCRdb's copy, which holds only in-frame ones; the method was immunoSEQ multiplex PCR. The sample shows roughly 11,000 clones, approximately 80% of them seen only once. Sequenced sample: peripheral blood mononuclear cells. These TCRs come from a man aged 55-75 years with T-cell large granular lymphocyte leukemia. Some clones in this sample may be carry-over from other donors' samples. The CDR3 runs from the conserved cysteine through the conserved F or W.

CASSLDTDTEAFF	TRBV7-9
CASSPTGGENTEAFF	TRBV6-5
CASSAGTSGDTDTQYF	TRBV25-1
CASSRDSETQYF	TRBV7-9
CASSLGGGPDTEAFF	TRBV7-2
CASSVGQGASYEQYF	TRBV14
CASSPIVGTGEQYF	TRBV5-4
CASSPLDRYDQPQHF	TRBV19
CASSLAGNGDTIYF	TRBV7-2
CSVVGNQETQYF	TRBV29-1
CASSLKIGSPNEKLFF	TRBV7-9
CASSWGLDGYTF	TRBV5-1
CASSVWDSYNEQFF	TRBV9
CASSVDYEQYF	TRBV7-9
CASSEDRGRITEAFF	TRBV9
CASSLRGNQPQHF	TRBV5-6
CATKLGANEKLFF	TRBV27
CASRTSGKYEQYF	TRBV28
CASSPDHYGYTF	TRBV7-6
CASSQDPAQPEAFF	TRBV4-1
CASHTGRTNPQYF	TRBV7-9
CASSLGTLGTADTQYF	TRBV5-1
CASSLDLALYEQYF	TRBV7-8
CSVEVGGIRYEQYF	TRBV29-1